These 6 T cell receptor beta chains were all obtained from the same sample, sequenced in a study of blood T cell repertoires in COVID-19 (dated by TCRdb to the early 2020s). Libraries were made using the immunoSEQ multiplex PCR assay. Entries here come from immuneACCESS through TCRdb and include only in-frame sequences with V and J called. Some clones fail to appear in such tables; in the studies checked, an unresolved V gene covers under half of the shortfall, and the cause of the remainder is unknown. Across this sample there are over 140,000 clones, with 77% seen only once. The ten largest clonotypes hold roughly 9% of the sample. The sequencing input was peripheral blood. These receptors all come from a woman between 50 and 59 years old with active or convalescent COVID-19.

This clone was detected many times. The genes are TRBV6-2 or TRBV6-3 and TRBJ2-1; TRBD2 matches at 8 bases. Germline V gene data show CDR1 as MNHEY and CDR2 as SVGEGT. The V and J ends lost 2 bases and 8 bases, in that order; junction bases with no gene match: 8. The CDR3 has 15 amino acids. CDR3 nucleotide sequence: TGTGCCAGCAGTTACGGACGGGAGGGCCCGGATGAGCAGTTCTTC. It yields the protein CASSYGREGPDEQFF.

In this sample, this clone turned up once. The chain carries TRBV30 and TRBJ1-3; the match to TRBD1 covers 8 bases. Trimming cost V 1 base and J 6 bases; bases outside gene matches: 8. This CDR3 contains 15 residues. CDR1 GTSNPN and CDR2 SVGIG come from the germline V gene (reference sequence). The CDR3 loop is CAWSANRGLTNTIYF. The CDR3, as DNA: TGTGCCTGGAGTGCCAACAGGGGGTTGACAAACACCATATATTTT.

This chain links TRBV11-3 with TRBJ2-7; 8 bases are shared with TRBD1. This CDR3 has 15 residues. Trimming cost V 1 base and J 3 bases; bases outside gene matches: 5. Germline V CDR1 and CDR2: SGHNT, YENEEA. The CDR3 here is CASSLATGAYYEQYF. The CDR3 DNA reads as TGTGCCAGCAGCTTAGCGACAGGGGCTTACTACGAGCAGTACTTC.

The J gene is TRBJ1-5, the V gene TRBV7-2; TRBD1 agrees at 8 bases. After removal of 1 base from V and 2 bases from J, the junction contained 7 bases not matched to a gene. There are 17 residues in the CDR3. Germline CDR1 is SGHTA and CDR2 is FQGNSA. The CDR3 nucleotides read TGTGCCAGCAGCTTAGGCCAAGGGACAGGAGGCAATCAGCCCCAGCATTTT. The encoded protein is CASSLGQGTGGNQPQHF.

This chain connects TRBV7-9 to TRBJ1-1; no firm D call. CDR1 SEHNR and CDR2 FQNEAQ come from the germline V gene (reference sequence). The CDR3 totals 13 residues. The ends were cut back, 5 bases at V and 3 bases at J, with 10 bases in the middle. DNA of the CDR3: TGTGCCAGCAGCCCGACCCGGGACACTGAAGCTTTCTTT. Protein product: CASSPTRDTEAFF.

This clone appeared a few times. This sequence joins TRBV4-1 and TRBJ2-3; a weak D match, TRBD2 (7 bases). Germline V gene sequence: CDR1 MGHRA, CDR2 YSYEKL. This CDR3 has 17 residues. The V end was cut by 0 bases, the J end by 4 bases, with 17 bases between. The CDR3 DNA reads TGCGCCAGCAGCCAAGAGGGGGGGCCCTACACCCCAGATACGCAGTATTTT. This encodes CASSQEGGPYTPDTQYF.